This TCR beta chain was sequenced during a study of CD8+ T cells in alopecia areata. About this clone itself: Its antigen is undetermined.

Separation by sorting yielded CD4+ and CD8+ T cells from PBMCs. Germline CDR1 LGHNA, CDR2 YNFKEQ. J gave up 1 base and V 3 bases, and 9 bases lay outside the gene matches. The CDR3 is 18 amino acids. The study, taken as a whole, reports: Among patients, TCR sharing was less clear than in mice, a difference possibly due in part to HLA diversity in the patient population. Normal scalp showed lower clonality than lesional scalp, especially alopecia totalis/universalis.

RNA was extracted and reverse transcribed into cDNA as the sequencing template. TCRdb's copy holds only in-frame clones and misses some; the assay was immunoSEQ multiplex PCR. The sample holds about 99,000 clones, about 60% seen once. This receptor was obtained from a human donor in good health. What was sequenced was CD4+ T cells sorted from blood. This rearrangement joins TRBV4-2 to TRBJ2-6; 7 bases agree with TRBD2. The chain's CDR3 is CASSQAHRGSSGANVLTF. The DNA for the CDR3 is TGTGCCAGCAGCCAGGCTCACCGCGGGAGTTCTGGGGCCAACGTCCTGACTTTC.